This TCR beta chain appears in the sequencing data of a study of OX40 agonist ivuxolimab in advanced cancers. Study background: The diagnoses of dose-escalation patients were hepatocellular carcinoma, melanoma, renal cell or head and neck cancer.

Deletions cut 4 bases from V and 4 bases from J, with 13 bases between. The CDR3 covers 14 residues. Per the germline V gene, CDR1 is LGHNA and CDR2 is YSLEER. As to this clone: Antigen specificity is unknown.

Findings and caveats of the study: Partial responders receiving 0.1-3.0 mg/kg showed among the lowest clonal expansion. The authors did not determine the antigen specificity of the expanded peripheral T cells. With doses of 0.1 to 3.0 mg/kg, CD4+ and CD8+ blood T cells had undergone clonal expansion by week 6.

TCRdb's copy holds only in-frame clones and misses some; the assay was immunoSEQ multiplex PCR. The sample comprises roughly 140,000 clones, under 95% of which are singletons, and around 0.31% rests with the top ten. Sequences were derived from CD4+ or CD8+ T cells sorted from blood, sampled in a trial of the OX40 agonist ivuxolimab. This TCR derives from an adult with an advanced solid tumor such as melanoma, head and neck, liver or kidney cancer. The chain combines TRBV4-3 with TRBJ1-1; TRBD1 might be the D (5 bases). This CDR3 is CASSPPQGRTEAFF. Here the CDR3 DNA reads TGCGCCAGCAGCCCCCCCCAGGGACGCACTGAAGCTTTCTTT.